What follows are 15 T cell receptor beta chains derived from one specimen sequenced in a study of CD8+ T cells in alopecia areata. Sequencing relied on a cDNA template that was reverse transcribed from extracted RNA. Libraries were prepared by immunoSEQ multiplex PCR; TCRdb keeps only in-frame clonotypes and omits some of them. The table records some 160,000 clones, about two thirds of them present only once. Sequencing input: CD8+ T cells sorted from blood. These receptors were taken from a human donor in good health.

This CDR3 reads CSVEKTGITYEQYF. In DNA form, the CDR3 reads TGCAGCGTTGAAAAAACAGGTATTACCTACGAGCAGTACTTC. The chain employs TRBV29-1 and TRBJ2-7; possibly TRBD1 for D (5 bases). The CDR3 has 14 amino acids. Trimming shortened V by 2 bases and J by 2 bases, and 13 bases separated the two germline ends. Germline lookup yields CDR1 SQVTM and CDR2 ANQGSEA.

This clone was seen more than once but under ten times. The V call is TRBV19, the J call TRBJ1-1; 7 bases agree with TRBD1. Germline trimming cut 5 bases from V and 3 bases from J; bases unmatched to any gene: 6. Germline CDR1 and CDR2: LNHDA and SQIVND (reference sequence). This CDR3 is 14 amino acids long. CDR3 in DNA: TGTGCCAGTAGTGTGACAGGGAAGGACACTGAAGCTTTCTTT. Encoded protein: CASSVTGKDTEAFF.

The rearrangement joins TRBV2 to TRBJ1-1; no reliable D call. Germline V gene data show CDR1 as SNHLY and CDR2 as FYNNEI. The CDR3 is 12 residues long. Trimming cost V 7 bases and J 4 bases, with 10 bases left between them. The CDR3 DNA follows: TGTGCCAGCACATGGGAGCCCACTGAAGCTTTCTTT. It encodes CASTWEPTEAFF.

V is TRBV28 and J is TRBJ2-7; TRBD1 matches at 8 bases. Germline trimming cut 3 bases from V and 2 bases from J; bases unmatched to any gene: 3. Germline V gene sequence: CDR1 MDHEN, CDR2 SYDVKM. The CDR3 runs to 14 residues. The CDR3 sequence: CASSLGQVTYEQYF. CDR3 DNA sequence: TGTGCCAGCAGTTTGGGACAGGTGACCTACGAGCAGTACTTC.

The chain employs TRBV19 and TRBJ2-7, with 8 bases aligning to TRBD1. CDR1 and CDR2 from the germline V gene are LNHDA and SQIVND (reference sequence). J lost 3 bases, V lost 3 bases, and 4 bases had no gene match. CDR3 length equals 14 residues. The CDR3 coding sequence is TGTGCCAGTAGTATGACAGGGGAAGACTACGAGCAGTACTTC. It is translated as CASSMTGEDYEQYF.

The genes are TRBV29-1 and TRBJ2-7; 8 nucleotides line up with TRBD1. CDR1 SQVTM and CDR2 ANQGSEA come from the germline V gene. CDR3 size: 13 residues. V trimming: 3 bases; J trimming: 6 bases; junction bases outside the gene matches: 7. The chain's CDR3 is CSVDETGVGEQYF. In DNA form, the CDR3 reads TGCAGCGTTGATGAGACAGGGGTGGGCGAGCAGTACTTC.

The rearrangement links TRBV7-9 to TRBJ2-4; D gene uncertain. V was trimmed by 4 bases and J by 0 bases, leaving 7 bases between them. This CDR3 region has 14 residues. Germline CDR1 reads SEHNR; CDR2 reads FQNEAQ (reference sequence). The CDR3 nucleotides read TGTGCCAGCAGCTATACAGTAGCCAAAAACATTCAGTACTTC. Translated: CASSYTVAKNIQYF.

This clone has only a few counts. The CDR3 reads CATSSGDGLRRNIQYF. The CDR3 DNA reads TGTGCCACCAGCAGTGGAGACGGACTCCGTAGAAACATTCAGTACTTC. The chain recombines TRBV15 with TRBJ2-4; possible D gene TRBD2, 5 bases. The germline V gene encodes CDR1 LNHNV and CDR2 YYDKDF (reference sequence). V lost 3 bases and J lost 6, with 18 bases in between. The CDR3 covers 16 residues.

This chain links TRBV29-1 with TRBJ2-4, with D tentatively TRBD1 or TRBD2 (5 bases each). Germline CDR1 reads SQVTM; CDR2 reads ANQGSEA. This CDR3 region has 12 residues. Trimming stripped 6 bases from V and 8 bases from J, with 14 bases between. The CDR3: CSVPGPWDIQYF. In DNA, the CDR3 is TGCAGCGTACCGGGACCTTGGGACATTCAGTACTTC. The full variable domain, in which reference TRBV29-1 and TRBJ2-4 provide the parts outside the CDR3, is SAVISQKPSRDICQRGTSLTIQCQVDSQVTMMFWYRQQPGQSLTLIATANQGSEATYESGFVIDKFPISRPNLTFSTLTVSNMSPEDSSIYLCSVPGPWDIQYFGAGTRLSVL.

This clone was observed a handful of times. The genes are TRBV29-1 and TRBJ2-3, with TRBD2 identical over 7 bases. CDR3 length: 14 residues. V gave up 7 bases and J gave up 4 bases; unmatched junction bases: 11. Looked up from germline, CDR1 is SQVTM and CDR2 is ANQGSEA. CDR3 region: CSAVGGGPSDTQYF. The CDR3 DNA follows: TGCAGCGCGGTGGGGGGAGGGCCCTCAGATACGCAGTATTTT.

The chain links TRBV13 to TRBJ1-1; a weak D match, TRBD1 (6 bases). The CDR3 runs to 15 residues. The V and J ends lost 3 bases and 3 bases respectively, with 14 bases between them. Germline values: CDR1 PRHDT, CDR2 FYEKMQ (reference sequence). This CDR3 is CASSFVTGGHTEAFF. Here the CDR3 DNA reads TGTGCCAGCAGCTTCGTTACGGGGGGCCACACTGAAGCTTTCTTT.

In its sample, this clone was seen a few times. The CDR3 region is CSGGTGDGYTF. The CDR3 DNA reads TGCAGCGGTGGGACAGGGGACGGCTACACCTTC. The chain carries TRBV29-1 and TRBJ1-2, with 10 bases matching TRBD1. The CDR3 has 11 residues. Germline-derived CDR1 and CDR2 are SQVTM and ANQGSEA. With V trimmed by 7 bases and J by 8 bases, 4 bases remained unmatched.

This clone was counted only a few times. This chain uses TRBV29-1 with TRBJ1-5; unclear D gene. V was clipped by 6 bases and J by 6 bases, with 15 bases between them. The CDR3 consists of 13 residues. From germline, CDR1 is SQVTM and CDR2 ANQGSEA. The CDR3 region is CSVELGFGQPQHF. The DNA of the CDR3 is TGCAGCGTCGAACTGGGCTTCGGTCAGCCCCAGCATTTT. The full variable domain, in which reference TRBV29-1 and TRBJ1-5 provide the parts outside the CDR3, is SAVISQKPSRDICQRGTSLTIQCQVDSQVTMMFWYRQQPGQSLTLIATANQGSEATYESGFVIDKFPISRPNLTFSTLTVSNMSPEDSSIYLCSVELGFGQPQHFGDGTRLSIL.

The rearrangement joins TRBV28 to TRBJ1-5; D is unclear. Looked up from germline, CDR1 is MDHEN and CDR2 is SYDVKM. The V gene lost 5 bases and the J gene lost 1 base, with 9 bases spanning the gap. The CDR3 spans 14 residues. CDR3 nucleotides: TGTGCCAGCAGTAGTGCGGACAGCAATCAGCCCCAGCATTTT. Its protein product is CASSSADSNQPQHF.

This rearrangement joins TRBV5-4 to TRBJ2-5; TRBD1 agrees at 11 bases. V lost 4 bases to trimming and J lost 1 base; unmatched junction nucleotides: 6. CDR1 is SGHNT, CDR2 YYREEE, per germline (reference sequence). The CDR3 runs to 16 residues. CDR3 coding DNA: TGTGCCAGCAGCCTGACCGGGACAGGGGGCCAAGAGACCCAGTACTTC. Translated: CASSLTGTGGQETQYF.